This is a list of T cell receptor beta chains from one sample in a study of blood T cell repertoires in COVID-19. Data came from immunoSEQ multiplex PCR; TCRdb stores just in-frame clones and leaves some out. The repertoire consists of 150,000 to 200,000 clones, with about four fifths occurring once and the leading ten covering roughly 9.6%. Sequencing was performed on peripheral blood. These receptors were collected from a man aged 55 to 70 with active or convalescent COVID-19. Both conserved end residues are part of each CDR3. A D gene is named only where the DNA matches it firmly. Only part of the rows carry a size: once, few, many, or a class if the clone is expanded.

CDR3nt	CDR3aa	v_gene	j_gene	abundance	d_gene
TGCGCCAGCAGCTTGGGGGCCGGTTCAACCTACGAGCAGTACTTC	CASSLGAGSTYEQYF	TRBV5-1	TRBJ2-7	.	.
TGTGCCAGCAGTGATACCCTGACAGCTTACACTGAAGCTTTCTTT	CASSDTLTAYTEAFF	TRBV28	TRBJ1-1	.	.
TGTGCCAGCAGCTTACTCAGTCAAGGAGGCTACGAGCAGTACTTC	CASSLLSQGGYEQYF	TRBV7-2	TRBJ2-7	.	.
TGTGCCAGCCGCCCTCAGGGATCCAATGAAAAACTGTTTTTT	CASRPQGSNEKLFF	TRBV27	TRBJ1-4	.	.
TGTGCCACCAGTGCCCCGGACAGTGGGGCCTACGAGCAGTACTTC	CATSAPDSGAYEQYF	TRBV24-1	TRBJ2-7	.	.
TGCGCCAGCAGTGAGGGGTTTGAGGGATTGCAGTACTTC	CASSEGFEGLQYF	TRBV10-1	TRBJ2-7	.	.
TGTGCCAGCTCCCAGGACAATGGTGAAAAACTGTTTTTT	CASSQDNGEKLFF	TRBV6-4	TRBJ1-4	.	.
TGTGCCAGCAGCTTCAGCGGGAACACTGAAGCTTTCTTT	CASSFSGNTEAFF	TRBV14	TRBJ1-1	.	.
TGTGCCAGCAGCCGCCTAACACGGGACAGCTCTGAAGCTTTCTTT	CASSRLTRDSSEAFF	TRBV5-6	TRBJ1-1	.	TRBD1
TGTGCCAGCAGCTTACAGGGAAATGAGCAGTTCTTC	CASSLQGNEQFF	TRBV7-9	TRBJ2-1	.	.
TGTGCCAGCAGTGAAAGGGGGACAGCGCATCAGCCCCAGCATTTT	CASSERGTAHQPQHF	TRBV2	TRBJ1-5	.	TRBD1
TGTGCCAGCAGTCCCGCGTGGCTAGCGTTCACAGATACGCAGTATTTT	CASSPAWLAFTDTQYF	TRBV3-1/TRBV3-2	TRBJ2-3	.	.
TGCAGCGTTGGCCGGGACAAACAAGAGACCCAGTACTTC	CSVGRDKQETQYF	TRBV29-1	TRBJ2-5	once	.
TGCGCCAGCAGCTTGGAACTCGGGGGTGCACCCCTCCACTTT	CASSLELGGAPLHF	TRBV5-1	TRBJ1-6	.	.
TGCAGCGTTGAGGGAGTGTCTAGCGGGTCGGCCCAAGAGACCCAGTACTTC	CSVEGVSSGSAQETQYF	TRBV29-1	TRBJ2-5	.	TRBD2
TGTGCCAGCAGCTCAAGGAGCTCTGGAAACACCATATATTTT	CASSSRSSGNTIYF	TRBV5-4	TRBJ1-3	.	.
TGTGCCAGCAGCCAAGATAACAGGGGTGCCATTCAGTACTTC	CASSQDNRGAIQYF	TRBV4-2	TRBJ2-4	.	TRBD1
TGTGCCAGCAGCTTAGTAGGGGGCGATGGCTACACCTTC	CASSLVGGDGYTF	TRBV7-2	TRBJ1-2	.	TRBD1
TGTGCCAGCAGTGAGAGGGAGGCAGAGACCCAGTACTTC	CASSEREAETQYF	TRBV2	TRBJ2-5	.	.
TGTGCCAGTAGGCTGGGGTCGACAGTGAACACTGAAGCTTTCTTT	CASRLGSTVNTEAFF	TRBV19	TRBJ1-1	once	.
TGTGCCAGCAGCTTAGCGGGAGGTTACACCGGGGAGCTGTTTTTT	CASSLAGGYTGELFF	TRBV7-2	TRBJ2-2	.	.
TGTGCCAGCAGTGAAGCCCTGGGGGGGTCCGCCGGGGCCAACGTCCTGACTTTC	CASSEALGGSAGANVLTF	TRBV6-1	TRBJ2-6	few	TRBD2
TGTGCCATCAGTGCCGTACAAAGATCTGGAAACACCATATATTTT	CAISAVQRSGNTIYF	TRBV10-3	TRBJ1-3	few	.
TGTGCCACCGGGTCCTCAGGGACCGGGGAGCTGTTTTTT	CATGSSGTGELFF	TRBV24-1	TRBJ2-2	.	.
TGTGCCAGCAGTTTACCGGGACTAGCGGGAGGCCGTTCCTACAATGAGCAGTTCTTC	CASSLPGLAGGRSYNEQFF	TRBV28	TRBJ2-1	once	TRBD2
TGTGCCAGCAGTTACGGCGGGGTAGCCAAAAACATTCAGTACTTC	CASSYGGVAKNIQYF	TRBV6-2/TRBV6-3	TRBJ2-4	.	.
TGCAGTGCTAGTGAGGCAGGATTGCCCTACGAGCAGTACTTC	CSASEAGLPYEQYF	TRBV20-1	TRBJ2-7	.	.
TGTGCCAGCAGCCCCATCGCCGGCTACGAGCAGTACTTC	CASSPIAGYEQYF	TRBV11-2	TRBJ2-7	.	.
TGTGCCAGCAGCCAAGGAGGCGGGTCGGTAATTTATGGCTACACCTTC	CASSQGGGSVIYGYTF	TRBV3-1/TRBV3-2	TRBJ1-2	.	.
TGTGCCAGCAGCTTAAACTCTAGAGGGGAGACCCAGTACTTC	CASSLNSRGETQYF	TRBV11-2	TRBJ2-5	once	.
TGTGCCAGCTCACCGAGCGAGGGGGCGTACGAGCAGTACTTC	CASSPSEGAYEQYF	TRBV18	TRBJ2-7	.	TRBD1
TGTGCCAGCAGCTTAGGGCAGGGGGTGGACTATGGCTACACCTTC	CASSLGQGVDYGYTF	TRBV13	TRBJ1-2	.	TRBD1
TGTGCCAGCAGCCCCTCCCAGGTCTCTAACTATGGCTACACCTTC	CASSPSQVSNYGYTF	TRBV7-8	TRBJ1-2	.	.
TGTGCCAGCAGCCCCAAGAGGTATCAAATCGGCTCTGGAAACACCATATATTTT	CASSPKRYQIGSGNTIYF	TRBV16	TRBJ1-3	once	.
TGTGCCAGCAGCCTTCGACTAGTTCTCGAGCAGTACTTC	CASSLRLVLEQYF	TRBV6-2/TRBV6-3	TRBJ2-7	.	.
TGTGCCAGCAGTTCTGCCAGGCTGAGCTCCTACGAGCAGTACTTC	CASSSARLSSYEQYF	TRBV6-6	TRBJ2-7	many	.
TGTGCCAGCAGCTTGGTTAGGGGCCAAGAGACCCAGTACTTC	CASSLVRGQETQYF	TRBV5-5	TRBJ2-5	.	.
TGTGCGGCCAGGACAGGAGACTCTGGAAACACCATATATTTT	CAARTGDSGNTIYF	TRBV6-6	TRBJ1-3	.	TRBD1
TGTGCCAGCAGGAACAGGGGGCGAAGTGGAGATACGCAGTATTTT	CASRNRGRSGDTQYF	TRBV28	TRBJ2-3	.	TRBD1
TGTGCCACCAGTGGAACTAGCGGGGATTACAATGAGCAGTTCTTC	CATSGTSGDYNEQFF	TRBV24-1	TRBJ2-1	.	TRBD2
TGTGCCAGCAGCCCAGGGACAGGATTGGACACTGAAGCTTTCTTT	CASSPGTGLDTEAFF	TRBV7-2	TRBJ1-1	many	TRBD1
TGCGCCAGCAGCTTGATGGACAGGCCTAGCACAGATACGCAGTATTTT	CASSLMDRPSTDTQYF	TRBV5-1	TRBJ2-3	.	TRBD1
TGTGCCACCCAGAAGATCGGGGTGGATGGAAACACCATATATTTT	CATQKIGVDGNTIYF	TRBV19	TRBJ1-3	few	.
TGTGCCAGTAGTGCTTCCACAGGGGGCCCGGAGACCCAGTACTTC	CASSASTGGPETQYF	TRBV19	TRBJ2-5	.	TRBD1
TGTGCCAGCAGGCCGGAGACGGTGAGATACAATGAGCAGTTCTTC	CASRPETVRYNEQFF	TRBV6-5	TRBJ2-1	.	.
TGTGCTAGTGGTTTCGGGCTAGCGGACAATGAGCAGTTCTTC	CASGFGLADNEQFF	TRBV12-5	TRBJ2-1	.	TRBD2
TGTGCCAGCAGTTTGAGTGGGACAGGATCCTACAATGAGCAGTTCTTC	CASSLSGTGSYNEQFF	TRBV28	TRBJ2-1	.	TRBD1
TGCGCCAGCAGCCGAGGGACGCCGGGACAGGGTTCACCCCTCCACTTT	CASSRGTPGQGSPLHF	TRBV4-1	TRBJ1-6	few	TRBD1
TGCGCCAGCAGCTTGACAGGGGACCTCCCCTATGGCTACACCTTC	CASSLTGDLPYGYTF	TRBV5-1	TRBJ1-2	.	TRBD1